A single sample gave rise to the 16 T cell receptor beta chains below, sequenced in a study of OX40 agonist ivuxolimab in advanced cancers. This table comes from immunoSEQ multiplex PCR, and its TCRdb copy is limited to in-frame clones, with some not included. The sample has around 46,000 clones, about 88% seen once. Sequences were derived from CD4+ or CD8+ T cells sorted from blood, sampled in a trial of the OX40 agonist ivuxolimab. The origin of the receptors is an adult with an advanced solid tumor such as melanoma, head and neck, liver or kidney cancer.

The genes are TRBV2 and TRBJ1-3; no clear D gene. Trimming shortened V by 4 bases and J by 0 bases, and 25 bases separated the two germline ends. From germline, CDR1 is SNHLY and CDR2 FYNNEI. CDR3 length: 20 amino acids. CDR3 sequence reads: CASSVNTRGIDYLSGNTIYF. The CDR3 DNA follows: TGTGCCAGCAGTGTCAATACTCGCGGGATCGATTACCTCTCTGGAAACACCATATATTTT. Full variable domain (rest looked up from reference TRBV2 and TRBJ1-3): EPEVTQTPSHQVTQMGQEVILRCVPISNHLYFYWYRQILGQKVEFLVSFYNNEISEKSEIFDDQFSVERPDGSNFTLKIRSTKLEDSAMYFCASSVNTRGIDYLSGNTIYFGEGSWLTVV.

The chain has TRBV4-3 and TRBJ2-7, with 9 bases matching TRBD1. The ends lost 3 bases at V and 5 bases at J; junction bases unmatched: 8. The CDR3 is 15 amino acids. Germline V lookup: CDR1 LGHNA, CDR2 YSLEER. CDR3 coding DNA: TGCGCCAGCAGCCACCTTGGACAGGGGCGGGACGAGCAGTACTTC. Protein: CASSHLGQGRDEQYF.

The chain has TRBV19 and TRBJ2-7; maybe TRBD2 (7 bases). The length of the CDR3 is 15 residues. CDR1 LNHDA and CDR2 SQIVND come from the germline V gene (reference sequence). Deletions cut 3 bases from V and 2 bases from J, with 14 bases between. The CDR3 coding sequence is TGTGCCAGTAGTATCGGTAGAGGGGGGGCCTACGAGCAGTACTTC. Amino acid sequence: CASSIGRGGAYEQYF.

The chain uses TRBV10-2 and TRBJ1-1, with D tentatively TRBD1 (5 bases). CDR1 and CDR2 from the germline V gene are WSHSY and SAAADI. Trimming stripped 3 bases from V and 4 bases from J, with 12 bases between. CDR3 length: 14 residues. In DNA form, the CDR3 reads TGCGCCAGCAGTGATGACATTCAGGGCACTGAAGCTTTCTTT. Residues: CASSDDIQGTEAFF.

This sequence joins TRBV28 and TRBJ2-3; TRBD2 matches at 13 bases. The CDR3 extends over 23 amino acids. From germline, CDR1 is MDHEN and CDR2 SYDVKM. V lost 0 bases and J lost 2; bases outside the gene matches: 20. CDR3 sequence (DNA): TGTGCCAGCAGTTTATGGACCCCGCCCTGGACTAGCGGGGGCCAAGAATACACAGATACGCAGTATTTT. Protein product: CASSLWTPPWTSGGQEYTDTQYF.

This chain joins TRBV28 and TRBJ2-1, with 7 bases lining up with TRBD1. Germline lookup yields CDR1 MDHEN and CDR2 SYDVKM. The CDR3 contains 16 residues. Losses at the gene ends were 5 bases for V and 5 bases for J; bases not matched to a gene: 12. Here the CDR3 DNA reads TGTGCCAGCAGTATCCGCCGTGGGACAGACGACAATGAGCAGTTCTTC. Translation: CASSIRRGTDDNEQFF.

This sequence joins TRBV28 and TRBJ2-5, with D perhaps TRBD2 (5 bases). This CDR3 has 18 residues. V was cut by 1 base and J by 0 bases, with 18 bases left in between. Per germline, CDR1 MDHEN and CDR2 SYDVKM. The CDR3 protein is CASSLLGMGAVYQETQYF. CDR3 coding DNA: TGTGCCAGCAGTTTATTGGGCATGGGAGCGGTGTACCAAGAGACCCAGTACTTC.

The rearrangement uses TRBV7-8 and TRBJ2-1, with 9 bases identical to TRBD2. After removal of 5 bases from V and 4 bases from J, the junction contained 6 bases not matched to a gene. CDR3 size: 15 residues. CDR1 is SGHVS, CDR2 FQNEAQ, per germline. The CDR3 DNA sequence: TGTGCCAGCAGCCCAACGACTAGCGGATACAATGAGCAGTTCTTC. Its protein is CASSPTTSGYNEQFF.

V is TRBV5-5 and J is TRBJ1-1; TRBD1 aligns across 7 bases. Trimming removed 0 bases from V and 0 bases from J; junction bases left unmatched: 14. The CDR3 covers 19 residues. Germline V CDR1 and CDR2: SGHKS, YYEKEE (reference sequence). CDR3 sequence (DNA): TGTGCCAGCAGCTTGGAAGAGCCCGGGACAGTCTCCCTGAACACTGAAGCTTTCTTT. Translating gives CASSLEEPGTVSLNTEAFF.

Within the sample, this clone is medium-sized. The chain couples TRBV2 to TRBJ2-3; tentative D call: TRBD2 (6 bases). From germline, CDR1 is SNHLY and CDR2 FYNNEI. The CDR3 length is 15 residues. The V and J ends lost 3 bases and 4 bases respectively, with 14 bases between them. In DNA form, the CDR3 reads TGTGCCAGCAGTGAGTTACTAGCCGAAGCAGATACGCAGTATTTT. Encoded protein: CASSELLAEADTQYF. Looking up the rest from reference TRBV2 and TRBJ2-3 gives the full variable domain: EPEVTQTPSHQVTQMGQEVILRCVPISNHLYFYWYRQILGQKVEFLVSFYNNEISEKSEIFDDQFSVERPDGSNFTLKIRSTKLEDSAMYFCASSELLAEADTQYFGPGTRLTVL.

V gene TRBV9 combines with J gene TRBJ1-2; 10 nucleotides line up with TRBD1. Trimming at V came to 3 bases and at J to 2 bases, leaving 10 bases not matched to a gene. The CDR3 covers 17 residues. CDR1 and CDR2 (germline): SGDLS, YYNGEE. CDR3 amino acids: CASSAGDRGFLNYGYTF. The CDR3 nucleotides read TGTGCCAGCAGCGCCGGGGACAGGGGTTTCCTGAACTATGGCTACACCTTC.

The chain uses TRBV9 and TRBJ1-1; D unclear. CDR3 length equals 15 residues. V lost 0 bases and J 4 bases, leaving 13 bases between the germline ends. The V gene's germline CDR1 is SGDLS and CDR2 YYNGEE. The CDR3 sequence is CASSVGGGLSTEAFF. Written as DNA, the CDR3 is TGTGCCAGCAGCGTAGGGGGAGGGCTGAGCACTGAAGCTTTCTTT. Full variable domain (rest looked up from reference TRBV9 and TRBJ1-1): DSGVTQTPKHLITATGQRVTLRCSPRSGDLSVYWYQQSLDQGLQFLIQYYNGEERAKGNILERFSAQQFPDLHSELNLSSLELGDSALYFCASSVGGGLSTEAFFGQGTRLTVV.

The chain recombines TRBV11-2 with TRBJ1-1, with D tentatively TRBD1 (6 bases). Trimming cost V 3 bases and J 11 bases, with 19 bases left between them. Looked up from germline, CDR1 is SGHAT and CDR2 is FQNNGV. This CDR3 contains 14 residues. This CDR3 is CASSLMGAPSGAFF. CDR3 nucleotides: TGTGCCAGCAGCTTGATGGGGGCTCCAAGCGGTGCTTTCTTT.

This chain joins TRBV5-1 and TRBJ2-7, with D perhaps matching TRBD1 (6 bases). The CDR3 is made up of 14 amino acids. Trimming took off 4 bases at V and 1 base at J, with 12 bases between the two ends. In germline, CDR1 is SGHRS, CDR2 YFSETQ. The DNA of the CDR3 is TGCGCCAGCAGCCTATTTACAGGGTCCTACGAGCAGTACTTC. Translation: CASSLFTGSYEQYF.

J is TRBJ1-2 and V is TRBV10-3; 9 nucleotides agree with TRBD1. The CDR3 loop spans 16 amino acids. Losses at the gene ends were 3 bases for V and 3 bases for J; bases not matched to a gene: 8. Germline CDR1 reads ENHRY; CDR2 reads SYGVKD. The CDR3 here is CAISEPGQGRDYGYTF. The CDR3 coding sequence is TGTGCCATCAGTGAACCAGGACAGGGGCGAGACTATGGCTACACCTTC.

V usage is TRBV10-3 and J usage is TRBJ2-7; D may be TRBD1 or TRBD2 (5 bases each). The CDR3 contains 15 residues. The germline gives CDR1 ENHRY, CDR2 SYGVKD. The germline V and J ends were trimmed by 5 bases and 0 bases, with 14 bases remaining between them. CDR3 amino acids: CAISPSGTASYEQYF. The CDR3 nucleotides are TGTGCCATCAGTCCATCCGGGACGGCCTCCTACGAGCAGTACTTC.